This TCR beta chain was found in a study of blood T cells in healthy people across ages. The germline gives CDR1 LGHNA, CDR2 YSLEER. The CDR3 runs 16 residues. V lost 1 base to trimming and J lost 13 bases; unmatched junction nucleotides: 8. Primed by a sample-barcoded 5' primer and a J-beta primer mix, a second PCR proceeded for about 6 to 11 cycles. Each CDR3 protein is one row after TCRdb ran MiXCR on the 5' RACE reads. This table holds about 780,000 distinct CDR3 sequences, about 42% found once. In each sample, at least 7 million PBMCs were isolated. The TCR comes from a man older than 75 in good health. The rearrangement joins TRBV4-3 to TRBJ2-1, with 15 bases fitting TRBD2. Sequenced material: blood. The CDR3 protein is CASSQGTSGRGETQFF. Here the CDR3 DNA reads TGCGCCAGCAGCCAAGGGACTAGCGGGAGGGGAGAGACCCAGTTCTTC.